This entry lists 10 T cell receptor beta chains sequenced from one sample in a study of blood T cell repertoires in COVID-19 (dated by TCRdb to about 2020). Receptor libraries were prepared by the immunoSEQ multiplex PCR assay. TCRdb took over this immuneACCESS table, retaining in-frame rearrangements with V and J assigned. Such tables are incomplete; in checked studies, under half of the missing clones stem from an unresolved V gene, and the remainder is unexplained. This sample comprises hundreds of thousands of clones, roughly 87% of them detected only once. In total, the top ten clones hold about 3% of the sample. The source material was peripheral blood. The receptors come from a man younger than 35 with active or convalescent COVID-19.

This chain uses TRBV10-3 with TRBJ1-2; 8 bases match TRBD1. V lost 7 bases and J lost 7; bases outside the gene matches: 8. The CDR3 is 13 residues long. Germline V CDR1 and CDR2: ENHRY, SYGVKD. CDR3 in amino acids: CAITPGQVFGYTF. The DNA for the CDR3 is TGTGCCATCACTCCGGGACAGGTTTTTGGCTACACCTTC.

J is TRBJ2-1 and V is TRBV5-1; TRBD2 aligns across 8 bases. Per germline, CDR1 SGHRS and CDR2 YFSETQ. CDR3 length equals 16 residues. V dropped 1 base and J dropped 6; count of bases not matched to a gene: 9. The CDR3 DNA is TGCGCCAGCAGCTTGAAGGGACTAGAGGGATTCAATGAGCAGTTCTTC. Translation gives CASSLKGLEGFNEQFF.

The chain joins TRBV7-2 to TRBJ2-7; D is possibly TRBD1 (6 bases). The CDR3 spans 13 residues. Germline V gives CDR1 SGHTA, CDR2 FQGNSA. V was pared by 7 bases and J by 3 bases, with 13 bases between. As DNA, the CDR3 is TGTGCCAGCACCTTGAGGGGGAGCTACGAGCAGTACTTC. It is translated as CASTLRGSYEQYF.

CDR3 amino acids: CASGSQGDQPQHF. DNA of the CDR3: TGTGCTAGTGGTTCCCAGGGGGATCAGCCCCAGCATTTT. The V call is TRBV12-5, the J call TRBJ1-5; 7 bases match TRBD1. The CDR3 runs 13 residues. Germline CDR1 reads LGHNT; CDR2 reads FRNRAP. V lost 4 bases, J lost 5 bases, and 2 bases stayed unmatched.

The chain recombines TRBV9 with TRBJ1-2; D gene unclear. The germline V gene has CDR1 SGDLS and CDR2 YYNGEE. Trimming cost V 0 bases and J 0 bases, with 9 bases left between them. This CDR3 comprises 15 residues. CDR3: CASSVENGANYGYTF. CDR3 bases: TGTGCCAGCAGCGTAGAGAATGGAGCTAACTATGGCTACACCTTC.

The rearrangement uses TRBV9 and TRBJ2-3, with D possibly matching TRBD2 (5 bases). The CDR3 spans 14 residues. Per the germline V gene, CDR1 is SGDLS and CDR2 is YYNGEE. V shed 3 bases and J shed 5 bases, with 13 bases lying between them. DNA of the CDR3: TGTGCCAGCAGCGAAACTAGTTTCCAAGATACGCAGTATTTT. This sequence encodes CASSETSFQDTQYF.

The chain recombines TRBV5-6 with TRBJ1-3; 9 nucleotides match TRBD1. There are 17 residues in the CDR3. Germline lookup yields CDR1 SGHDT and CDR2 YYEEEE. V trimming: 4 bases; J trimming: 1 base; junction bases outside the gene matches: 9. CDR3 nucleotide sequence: TGTGCCAGCAGCCCTCTTGGGACAGGGCGATCTGGAAACACCATATATTTT. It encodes CASSPLGTGRSGNTIYF.

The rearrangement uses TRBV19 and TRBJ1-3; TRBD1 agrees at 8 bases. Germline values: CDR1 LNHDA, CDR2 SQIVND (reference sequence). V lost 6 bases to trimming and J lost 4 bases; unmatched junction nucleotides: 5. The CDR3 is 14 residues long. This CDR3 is CASRTTGAGNTIYF. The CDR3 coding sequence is TGTGCCAGTAGGACGACAGGGGCGGGAAACACCATATATTTT.

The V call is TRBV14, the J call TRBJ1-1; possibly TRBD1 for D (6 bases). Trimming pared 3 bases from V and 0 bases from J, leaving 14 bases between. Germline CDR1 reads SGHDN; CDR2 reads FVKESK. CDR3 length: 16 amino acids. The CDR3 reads CASSQKTGTMNTEAFF. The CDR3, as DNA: TGTGCCAGCAGCCAGAAGACCGGGACAATGAACACTGAAGCTTTCTTT.

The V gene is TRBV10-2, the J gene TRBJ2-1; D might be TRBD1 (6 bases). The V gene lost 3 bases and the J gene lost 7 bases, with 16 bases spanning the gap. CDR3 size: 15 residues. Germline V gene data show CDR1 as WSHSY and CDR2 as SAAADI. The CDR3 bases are TGCGCCAGCAGTGATGTGGTGAGGGGGAGAAATGAGCAGTTCTTC. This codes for CASSDVVRGRNEQFF.